The TCR delta chain under discussion was sequenced for a study of γδ T cells in repeated Plasmodium falciparum infection. TCRdb reprocessed the multiplex PCR reads using CATT. The sample comprises roughly 93,000 delta-chain clones, under 1.5% of which are singletons, and 7% to 9.5% rests with the top ten. This clone was seen repeatedly, ten times or more. Since a much larger clone is just one base distant, this may be a read error. Different DNA sequences within this sample yield the same CDR3. Bulk repertoires came from Vgamma9/Vdelta2+ or Vdelta2-negative gammadelta T cells flow-sorted from PBMC. Trimming left V 1 base short and J 0 bases short, with 14 bases between. The CDR3 consists of 16 residues. Germline CDR1 and CDR2: GEAIGNYY and EKD.

This clonotype was obtained from a pool of human donors (malaria-infected and uninfected, not separated). The rearrangement uses TRDV2 and TRDJ1; D might be TRDD3 (6 bases). Sequencing was done on a sample of gamma-delta T cells from blood. The CDR3 bases are TGTGCCTGTGACACTGTGGGGGCCTCGTACACCGATAAACTCATCTTT. Translated, it gives CACDTVGASYTDKLIF.